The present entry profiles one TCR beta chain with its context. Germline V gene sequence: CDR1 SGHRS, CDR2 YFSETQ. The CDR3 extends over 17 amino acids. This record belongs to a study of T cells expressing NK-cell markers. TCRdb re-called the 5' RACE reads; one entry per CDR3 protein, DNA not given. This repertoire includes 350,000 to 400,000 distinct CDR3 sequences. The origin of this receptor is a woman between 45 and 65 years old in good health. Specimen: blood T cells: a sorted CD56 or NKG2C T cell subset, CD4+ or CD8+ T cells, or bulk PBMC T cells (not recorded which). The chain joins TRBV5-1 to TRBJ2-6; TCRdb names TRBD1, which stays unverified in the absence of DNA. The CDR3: CASSLERGSSGANVLTF.